This TCR beta chain emerged from a study of technical replicates of blood from a handful of donors. Germline CDR1 reads SGHRS; CDR2 reads YFSETQ. This CDR3 is built from 15 residues. The J segment lost 4 bases and the V segment lost 1 base, leaving 7 bases of the junction unmatched. TCRdb's table, derived via immunoSEQ multiplex PCR, lists solely in-frame clones and lacks some. The table has 56,000 or so clones, 80% to 95% seen once. Sequencing used PBMCs. The rearrangement uses TRBV5-1 and TRBJ2-5; 7 nucleotides align to TRBD2. The source is a human donor in good health. Some clones in this sample may be carry-over from other donors' samples. CDR3: CASSLTRAGPETQYF. DNA for the CDR3: TGCGCCAGCAGCTTGACCCGAGCGGGGCCAGAGACCCAGTACTTC.